Listed below are T cell receptor beta chains from one sample, sequenced in a study of blood T cell repertoires in COVID-19. Only in-frame clones appear in the TCRdb table, and some are missing; sequencing was by immunoSEQ multiplex PCR. The table records fewer than 80,000 clones, more than 60% of them present only once. The sequenced material came from peripheral blood. The receptors were gathered from a man aged 55 to 70 with acute or convalescent COVID-19. Both conserved end residues are part of each CDR3. A D gene is named only where the DNA matches it firmly. Size is omitted from some rows. Given values are once, few, many or a class for expanded clones.

D	size	J	length	V	CDR3	DNA
TRBD1	few	TRBJ1-5	18	TRBV4-1	CASSQDDRGAYSNQPQHF	TGCGCCAGCAGCCAAGACGACAGGGGTGCCTATAGCAATCAGCCCCAGCATTTT
.	many	TRBJ1-5	15	TRBV6-5	CASRAGINSNQPQHF	TGTGCCAGCAGGGCAGGGATAAATAGCAATCAGCCCCAGCATTTT
TRBD2	.	TRBJ2-5	16	TRBV7-9	CASSLPVLAGDETQYF	TGTGCCAGCAGCTTACCCGTTCTGGCGGGGGACGAGACCCAGTACTTC
.	.	TRBJ2-5	15	TRBV4-1	CASSQDPVALETQYF	TGCGCCAGCAGCCAAGACCCCGTAGCTCTAGAGACCCAGTACTTC
.	once	TRBJ2-1	15	TRBV4-1	CASSQGRDVYNEQFF	TGCGCCAGCAGCCAAGGCAGGGATGTGTACAATGAGCAGTTCTTC
.	.	TRBJ2-2	15	TRBV19	CASKSDSRPSGELFF	TGTGCCAGTAAGTCGGACAGCCGACCTTCCGGGGAGCTGTTTTTT
.	.	TRBJ2-1	12	TRBV6-1	CASSDPLIEQFF	TGTGCCAGCAGTGATCCCCTTATTGAGCAGTTCTTC
.	.	TRBJ1-2	15	TRBV9	CASSVVAAGINGYTF	TGTGCCAGCAGCGTAGTCGCCGCGGGGATCAATGGCTACACCTTC
.	.	TRBJ1-4	16	TRBV28	CASSFASGPTNEKLFF	TGTGCCAGCAGTTTCGCTAGCGGTCCAACTAATGAAAAACTGTTTTTT
.	.	TRBJ2-6	15	TRBV6-5	CASRRTVSGANVLTF	TGTGCCAGCAGACGGACAGTTTCTGGGGCCAACGTCCTGACTTTC
TRBD1	once	TRBJ2-1	16	TRBV28	CASSAVRQGRDNEQFF	TGTGCCAGCAGTGCCGTGAGACAGGGTAGGGACAATGAGCAGTTCTTC
.	.	TRBJ1-3	15	TRBV6-5	CASSRQGPDGNTIYF	TGTGCCAGCAGCCGCCAGGGTCCGGACGGAAACACCATATATTTT
TRBD1	many	TRBJ1-2	14	TRBV30	CACSKVTGGYGYTF	TGTGCCTGCTCAAAGGTAACAGGGGGCTACGGCTACACCTTC
.	.	TRBJ1-5	16	TRBV27	CASGLRADSENQPQHF	TGTGCCAGCGGCTTAAGGGCGGACAGTGAGAATCAGCCCCAGCATTTT
.	.	TRBJ2-3	14	TRBV5-1	CASSLVGVTDTQYF	TGCGCCAGCAGCTTGGTGGGAGTCACAGATACGCAGTATTTT
TRBD1	few	TRBJ1-5	18	TRBV23-1	CASRRYRDRTESRPPQHF	TGCGCCAGCAGGCGCTACCGGGACAGGACCGAGAGCCGCCCGCCCCAGCATTTT
TRBD2	.	TRBJ2-7	19	TRBV7-8	CASSLVWELADSMGSEQYF	TGTGCCAGCAGCTTAGTATGGGAGCTAGCGGACTCCATGGGGTCCGAGCAGTACTTC
.	few	TRBJ2-6	15	TRBV7-8	CASSLGRTGANVLTF	TGTGCCAGCAGCTTAGGCAGGACTGGGGCCAACGTCCTGACTTTC